A single TCR beta chain is shown here with its context. As handled by the study authors: By means of reference gene primer amplification, nucleated cell counts were estimated. Some clones are missing from TCRdb's copy, which holds only in-frame ones; the method was immunoSEQ multiplex PCR. V, J and clone size are taken as reported in that table, and D and trimming were inferred from the DNA itself. The sample shows roughly 68,000 clones, approximately 85% of them seen only once. One Seattle source followed patients from active infection through their disease course. These data originate in a study of blood T cell repertoires in COVID-19. Study as a whole: Sources were T cells, B-cell-depleted T cells, or PBMCs; the material itself was cDNA or gDNA.

Trimming took 10 bases from V and 5 from J; bases not matched to a gene: 8. Germline CDR1 reads SGHAT; CDR2 reads FQNNGV. The CDR3 covers 14 residues. Sequencing input: peripheral blood. The chain links TRBV11-2 to TRBJ1-6; 7 bases fit TRBD1. The receptor comes from an older woman with COVID-19, enrolled during active disease. The CDR3 nucleotides are TGTGCCACCTCGGCCGGGACAGATAATTCACCCCTCCACTTT. It encodes CATSAGTDNSPLHF.